The next 11 T cell receptor beta chains were all read from a single sample in a study of cytomegalovirus exposure and HLA in healthy donors. PCR was performed using 60 Vbeta and 13 Jbeta primers. Clones were read by immunoSEQ multiplex PCR, and TCRdb kept only the in-frame ones, dropping some. This sample has 150,000 to 200,000 clones; around four fifths occur once, and the top ten carry around 1.6%. Material for sequencing was PBMCs. The receptors shown here come from a man aged 35 to 55 in good health and CMV-seropositive.

The J gene is TRBJ2-1, the V gene TRBV4-2, with 9 bases aligning to TRBD1. V was clipped by 3 bases and J by 1 base; unmatched bases: 7. Germline CDR1 reads LGHNA; CDR2 reads YNFKEQ. This CDR3 has 17 amino acids. The CDR3 protein is CASSHNRGQGSYNEQFF. The CDR3 DNA follows: TGTGCCAGCAGCCACAATAGGGGACAGGGTTCCTACAATGAGCAGTTCTTC.

The chain uses TRBV28 and TRBJ1-2, with 9 bases lining up with TRBD1. The CDR3 has 12 amino acids. Germline assignment: CDR1 MDHEN and CDR2 SYDVKM. With 11 bases clipped from V and 8 bases from J, the junction kept 9 bases outside the gene matches. DNA for the CDR3: TGTGCCTGCACTTTCGACAGGGGGGGCTACACCTTC. This encodes CACTFDRGGYTF.

The chain combines TRBV2 with TRBJ1-1, with TRBD1 matching 8 bases. CDR3 length: 13 amino acids. Losses at the gene ends were 8 bases for V and 5 bases for J; bases not matched to a gene: 7. Germline V gene data show CDR1 as SNHLY and CDR2 as FYNNEI. This chain's CDR3 is CASVDRASTEAFF. Written as DNA, the CDR3 is TGTGCCAGCGTGGACAGGGCGTCGACTGAAGCTTTCTTT.

The chain couples TRBV2 to TRBJ1-2; 9 bases are a match to TRBD1. The CDR3 is made up of 14 amino acids. J was trimmed by 7 bases and V by 6 bases; bases with no gene match: 9. CDR1 is SNHLY, CDR2 FYNNEI, per germline. The CDR3 reads CASRVGQGTGGYTF. The CDR3 nucleotides are TGTGCCAGCAGAGTCGGACAGGGGACGGGTGGCTACACCTTC.

The J gene is TRBJ1-5, the V gene TRBV19; TRBD1 agrees at 9 bases. The germline V gene has CDR1 LNHDA and CDR2 SQIVND (reference sequence). The ends lost 8 bases at V and 0 bases at J; junction bases unmatched: 11. The CDR3 runs 17 residues. The CDR3 DNA sequence: TGTGCCAGTTCCCGGGACAGGGAAGGTTTTAGCAATCAGCCCCAGCATTTT. Protein: CASSRDREGFSNQPQHF.

The rearrangement joins TRBV7-9 to TRBJ2-7; 11 bases are a match to TRBD1. The CDR3 is 13 residues long. Germline lookup yields CDR1 SEHNR and CDR2 FQNEAQ (reference sequence). V was pared by 4 bases and J by 6 bases, with 2 bases of the junction left unmatched. The CDR3 region has the DNA TGTGCCAGCAGCTGGACAGGGGGCCGCGAGCAGTACTTC. This codes for CASSWTGGREQYF.

The sample holds one count of this clone. The J gene is TRBJ2-5, the V gene TRBV11-1; tentative D call: TRBD1 (6 bases). V lost 5 bases and J 5 bases, leaving 18 bases between the germline ends. This CDR3 is 15 amino acids long. The germline gives CDR1 SGHAT, CDR2 FQDESV (reference sequence). CDR3 DNA sequence: TGTGCCAGCAGCGATCGGACAGATGCGCGGGAGACCCAGTACTTC. Translating gives CASSDRTDARETQYF.

In this sample, this clone turned up a few times. The rearrangement links TRBV5-6 to TRBJ1-4; 7 positions match TRBD1. Per germline, CDR1 SGHDT and CDR2 YYEEEE. V gave up 0 bases and J gave up 5 bases; unmatched junction bases: 1. This CDR3 is built from 14 residues. CDR3 residues: CASSLEGANEKLFF. The CDR3 region has the DNA TGTGCCAGCAGCTTGGAGGGGGCGAATGAAAAACTGTTTTTT.

The gene calls are TRBV11-3 and TRBJ1-1; a weak D match, TRBD1 (6 bases). In germline, CDR1 is SGHNT, CDR2 YENEEA. The V end lost 5 bases, the J end lost 6 bases, and 13 bases lay between the germline ends. The CDR3 covers 13 residues. The CDR3 loop is CASSPRAGAEAFF. DNA for the CDR3: TGTGCCAGCAGCCCCCGGGCAGGGGCTGAAGCTTTCTTT. Together with reference TRBV11-3 and TRBJ1-1, the CDR3 gives the full variable domain: EAGVVQSPRYKIIEKKQPVAFWCNPISGHNTLYWYLQNLGQGPELLIRYENEEAVDDSQLPKDRFSAERLKGVDSTLKIQPAELGDSAVYLCASSPRAGAEAFFGQGTRLTVV.

The V gene is TRBV6-5, the J gene TRBJ1-1; TRBD1 matches 7 bases. CDR3 size: 14 residues. V shed 2 bases, J shed 6 bases, and the junction held 6 bases outside the gene matches. CDR1 and CDR2 from the germline V gene are MNHEY and SVGAGI. The chain's CDR3 is CASSYRGGVAEAFF. DNA for the CDR3: TGTGCCAGCAGTTACCGAGGGGGCGTCGCTGAAGCTTTCTTT.

Only a few counts were recorded for this clone. V is TRBV30 and J is TRBJ2-5; D is unclear. Per the germline V gene, CDR1 is GTSNPN and CDR2 is SVGIG (reference sequence). The CDR3 loop spans 13 amino acids. The V end was cut by 2 bases, the J end by 4 bases, with 11 bases between. CDR3 sequence (DNA): TGTGCCTGGAGTAGTCTAACGGGAGAGACCCAGTACTTC. It encodes CAWSSLTGETQYF.